Reported below is one TCR beta chain. Its antigen is unidentified. Regions amplified from RNA transcripts were the TCR beta CDR3 regions. Researchers ran a first-round RT-PCR on the TCR CDR3 using the HTBI primer set. TCRdb processed the multiplex PCR reads anew with MiXCR; each CDR3 protein has one entry. The data show about 400,000 distinct CDR3 sequences, roughly 25% seen once. Germline assignment: CDR1 GTSNPN and CDR2 SVGIG (reference sequence). V lost 0 bases, J lost 3 bases, and 19 bases lay in between. This CDR3 has 17 residues. This sample is part of a study of T cells in Graves' hyperthyroidism and ophthalmopathy. Study conclusions and caveats: Most thyroid clonotypes with frequency above 0.001 were detected in blood.

The study based diagnoses on clinical symptoms, serum thyroxine and TRAb, thyroid ultrasound and orbital computed tomography. Sequencing input: blood. The TCR sequence derives from a man in his fifties or sixties with Graves' hyperthyroidism. The chain combines TRBV30 with TRBJ2-3; weak D call: TRBD2 (6 bases). CDR3 loop: CAWSVPTGLSRTDTQYF. For the CDR3, the DNA is TGTGCCTGGAGTGTTCCCACGGGACTGTCTAGGACAGATACGCAGTATTTT.